This is a list of T cell receptor beta chains from one sample in a study of molecular identifiers for immune sequencing clone quantification. Using its own MiXCR run on the PCR reads, TCRdb lists one record per CDR3 protein. The table has 40,000 to 50,000 distinct CDR3 sequences, about a fifth seen once. The sample taken for sequencing was naive CD8+ T cells from blood, with Jurkat cell RNA spiked in. All receptors come from a human donor in good health. Some libraries in this study had Jurkat cell RNA spiked in. Both conserved end residues are part of each CDR3. A D gene is named only where the DNA matches it firmly. The size field is filled for only some rows; it gives once, few, many or a size class.

d_call	clone_size	v_call	j_call	cdr3_nt	cdr3_aa
TRBD1	many	TRBV4-3	TRBJ2-5	TGCGCCAGCAGCCAAGATCAACAGGGGTACGAGACCCAGTACTTC	CASSQDQQGYETQYF
NA	many	TRBV3-1	TRBJ2-7	TGTGCCAGCAGCCAACTGCTACTCAATCAGGACTCAGCCTACGAGCAGTACTTC	CASSQLLLNQDSAYEQYF
NA	many	TRBV4-1	TRBJ2-1	TGCGCCAGCAGCCAAGAAGTCGACTATAGGAATGAGCAGTTCTTC	CASSQEVDYRNEQFF
TRBD1	many	TRBV12-5	TRBJ1-2	TGTGCTAGTGGTTTGGCAACGGACAGGGCTAACTATGGCTACACCTTC	CASGLATDRANYGYTF
NA	NA	TRBV2	TRBJ2-3	TGTGCCAGCAGTGAAGCGCTGGGGGGTCTCGGAGATACGCAGTATTTT	CASSEALGGLGDTQYF
TRBD1	many	TRBV12-3/TRBV12-4	TRBJ2-2	TGTGCCAGCAGTTCACCGGGACAGGTCACCGGGGAGCTGTTTTTT	CASSSPGQVTGELFF
NA	many	TRBV28	TRBJ2-7	TGTGCCAGCAGTTTATCGGGGGAGATCTACGAGCAGTACTTC	CASSLSGEIYEQYF
TRBD1	medium-sized	TRBV7-2	TRBJ2-3	TGTGCCAGCAGCTTAGCTTGGGGACAGGGGGCAGATACGCAGTATTTT	CASSLAWGQGADTQYF
TRBD1	many	TRBV15	TRBJ1-1	TGTGCCACCAGCATACAGGGGCCCACTGAAGCTTTCTTT	CATSIQGPTEAFF
TRBD1	many	TRBV7-9	TRBJ2-7	TGTGCCAGCAGCTCGCCAGGGGGCTACGAGCAGTACTTC	CASSSPGGYEQYF
NA	NA	TRBV5-1	TRBJ1-5	TGCGCCAGCAGCTTGGGGGAGGCGCTTGTCGAGCCCCAGCATTTT	CASSLGEALVEPQHF
NA	many	TRBV6-2/TRBV6-3	TRBJ2-7	TGTGCCAGCAGTTACCTCAGTACCCAGACCTACGAGCAGTACTTC	CASSYLSTQTYEQYF
NA	many	TRBV12-3/TRBV12-4	TRBJ1-5	TGTGCCAGCAGTTTAGGTTTAGGGTATAGCAATCAGCCCCAGCATTTT	CASSLGLGYSNQPQHF
NA	many	TRBV7-3	TRBJ2-3	TGTGCCAGCAGCCCTGTAGGCTCCGGGACAGATACGCAGTATTTT	CASSPVGSGTDTQYF
NA	many	TRBV30	TRBJ1-1	TGTGCCTGGAGTGTACAGACTGAAGCTTTCTTT	CAWSVQTEAFF
NA	many	TRBV27	TRBJ2-3	TGTGCCAGCAGTTTATCGGGCACAGATACGCAGTATTTT	CASSLSGTDTQYF
TRBD1	many	TRBV28	TRBJ2-7	TGTGCCAGCACCGGGACAGGAGAGTACGAGCAGTACTTC	CASTGTGEYEQYF
NA	NA	TRBV7-2	TRBJ2-7	TGTGCCAGCAGCTTAGAGCTCGGCAGCCACGAGCAGTACTTC	CASSLELGSHEQYF
TRBD1	many	TRBV30	TRBJ2-7	TGTGCCTGGACTACCGGACAGGGGGCGAGTGAGCAGTACTTC	CAWTTGQGASEQYF
NA	many	TRBV4-1	TRBJ1-4	TGCGCCAGCAGCCCGACACGGGAGAATGAAAAACTGTTTTTT	CASSPTRENEKLFF
NA	medium-sized	TRBV7-9	TRBJ2-5	TGTGCCAGCAGCGACGCCGAAGAGACCCAGTACTTC	CASSDAEETQYF
NA	many	TRBV12-3/TRBV12-4	TRBJ2-7	TGTGCCAGCAGTTTAGGTCCTAGGGGCGAGCAGTACTTC	CASSLGPRGEQYF
NA	many	TRBV4-3	TRBJ1-2	TGCGCCAGCAGCCAAGATGGAGGAGGTAACTATGGCTACACCTTC	CASSQDGGGNYGYTF
TRBD2	many	TRBV3-1	TRBJ2-5	TGTGCCAGCAGCCAAACTAGCGGGAGAGAGACCCAGTACTTC	CASSQTSGRETQYF
NA	many	TRBV7-2	TRBJ1-5	TGTGCCAGCAGCTTAGCAGGGCTGTATAGCAATCAGCCCCAGCATTTT	CASSLAGLYSNQPQHF
TRBD2	many	TRBV11-2	TRBJ2-6	TGTGCCAGCAGCCCCGTGGGCGGGAGTGGGGCCAACGTCCTGACTTTC	CASSPVGGSGANVLTF
NA	many	TRBV14	TRBJ2-1	TGTGCCAGCAGCCAAGACAGCCCGAGCTCCTACAATGAGCAGTTCTTC	CASSQDSPSSYNEQFF
NA	many	TRBV29-1	TRBJ1-1	TGCAGCGTTGAAAGGCAGGAAGCTTTCTTT	CSVERQEAFF
NA	many	TRBV7-9	TRBJ1-3	TGTGCCAGCAGCTCCCCGTGGGGGGACACCTCTGGAAACACCATATATTTT	CASSSPWGDTSGNTIYF
TRBD2	NA	TRBV19	TRBJ2-6	TGTGCCAGTAGTATACTAGCGGGAGATGGTGGGGCCAACGTCCTGACTTTC	CASSILAGDGGANVLTF
NA	NA	TRBV27	TRBJ2-5	TGTGCCAGCAGTTTATCGGCTATCAGGAGGGAGACCCAGTACTTC	CASSLSAIRRETQYF
NA	many	TRBV6-5	TRBJ2-3	TGTGCCAGCAGTTACTTAGGGGGGGCAGATACGCAGTATTTT	CASSYLGGADTQYF
NA	many	TRBV5-5	TRBJ1-5	TGTGCCAGCAGCCGGGATACCGGAGAGAGGAGGAATCAGCCCCAGCATTTT	CASSRDTGERRNQPQHF
NA	NA	TRBV27	TRBJ2-7	TGTGCCAGCAGCTTAAAGGGCGGTCGGTACGAGCAGTACTTC	CASSLKGGRYEQYF
TRBD1	many	TRBV10-1	TRBJ2-2	TGCGCCAGCACCGAGGGGACAGGGAACACCGGGGAGCTGTTTTTT	CASTEGTGNTGELFF
TRBD1	NA	TRBV7-9	TRBJ1-2	TGTGCCAGCAGGGCCGGTGGGACAGGAGCACGGGCTATGGCTTGCACCTTC	CASRAGGTGARAMACTF
NA	many	TRBV9	TRBJ1-1	TGTGCCAGCAGCGTAGAAGGGGGCACTGAAGCTTTCTTT	CASSVEGGTEAFF
NA	NA	TRBV7-9	TRBJ2-3	TGTGCCAGCGGCCCCCGGCCCACCCAGGGACAGTATTTT	CASGPRPTQGQYF
NA	many	TRBV27	TRBJ1-5	TGTGCCAGCAGTCTCTACGGGACAAACTATGGACTAAGCAATCAGCCCCAGCATTTT	CASSLYGTNYGLSNQPQHF
TRBD2	many	TRBV27	TRBJ2-3	TGTGCCAGCAGTTTATCCCGGACTAGCGGGAGTGTCACAGATACGCAGTATTTT	CASSLSRTSGSVTDTQYF
NA	many	TRBV19	TRBJ1-1	TGTGCCAGTAGTATCAGCGTTGCTGAAGCTTTCTTT	CASSISVAEAFF
NA	NA	TRBV7-8	TRBJ1-1	TGTGCCAGCAGCTCACCTGGTGGGGAGATCATGAACACTGAAGCTTTCTTT	CASSSPGGEIMNTEAFF
NA	many	TRBV29-1	TRBJ2-2	TGCAGCGCCGGCTTAGACGGAACGAACACCGGGGAGCTGTTTTTT	CSAGLDGTNTGELFF
TRBD2	NA	TRBV5-3	TRBJ2-7	TGTGCCAGCAGCATAGGGACTAACTCCTACGAGCAGTACTTC	CASSIGTNSYEQYF
NA	many	TRBV4-2	TRBJ2-7	TGTGCCAGCAGCCAAGATGGGCTAGCGCTCGACGAGCAGTACTTC	CASSQDGLALDEQYF
TRBD2	many	TRBV2	TRBJ2-1	TGTGCCAGCAGTGAGGAAGCTAGCGGAAGCTCCTACAATGAGCAGTTCTTC	CASSEEASGSSYNEQFF
TRBD1	NA	TRBV9	TRBJ1-1	TGTGCCAGCAGCCCCAGACTCTCCTTACAGGGGCACACTGAAGCTTTCTTT	CASSPRLSLQGHTEAFF
NA	NA	TRBV4-3	TRBJ1-1	TGCGCCAGCAGCCACACGGGGGGTCCTGAAGCTTTCTTT	CASSHTGGPEAFF
TRBD1	once	TRBV13	TRBJ1-2	TGTGCCAGCAGCCCTGACAGGGGATATGGCTACACCTTC	CASSPDRGYGYTF
NA	medium-sized	TRBV6-5	TRBJ2-3	TGTGCCAGCACCGAACCCCAAGAAGATACGCAGTATTTT	CASTEPQEDTQYF
TRBD2	many	TRBV7-3	TRBJ2-7	TGTGCCAGCAGCTTATGGATAGCGGGAGTAGACGAGCAGTACTTC	CASSLWIAGVDEQYF
NA	many	TRBV6-6	TRBJ1-3	TGTGCCAGCAGCCGTCTCTTTGCGGGGGGAAACACCATATATTTT	CASSRLFAGGNTIYF
TRBD2	many	TRBV20-1	TRBJ2-7	TGCAGTGCTAGTGGCGGGAGCTCCTACGAGCAGTACTTC	CSASGGSSYEQYF
NA	many	TRBV6-6	TRBJ2-4	TGTGCCAGCAGCCACACGGTCGGGGCCAAAAACATTCAGTACTTC	CASSHTVGAKNIQYF
NA	many	TRBV4-3	TRBJ2-7	TGCGCCAGCAGCCAAACGGACAGCACCTACGAGCAGTACTTC	CASSQTDSTYEQYF
NA	many	TRBV27	TRBJ2-3	TGTGCCAGCCGCCGCACCGCAGATACGCAGTATTTT	CASRRTADTQYF
NA	many	TRBV3-1	TRBJ2-7	TGTGCCAGCAGCCCCGGGACACGAACCTCCTACGAGCAGTACTTC	CASSPGTRTSYEQYF
NA	NA	TRBV6-6	TRBJ2-4	TGTGCCAGCAGTTCCCCTTTAGCGGACGTAGCCAAAAGCGTTCAGTACTTC	CASSSPLADVAKSVQYF
NA	NA	TRBV5-3	TRBJ2-7	TGTGCCAGCAGCACAGTCGGGTTAGAGCAGTACTTC	CASSTVGLEQYF
NA	many	TRBV6-1	TRBJ1-1	TGTGCCAGCAGTGAGGTAGAGGGCTGGGGCACTGAAGCTTTCTTT	CASSEVEGWGTEAFF